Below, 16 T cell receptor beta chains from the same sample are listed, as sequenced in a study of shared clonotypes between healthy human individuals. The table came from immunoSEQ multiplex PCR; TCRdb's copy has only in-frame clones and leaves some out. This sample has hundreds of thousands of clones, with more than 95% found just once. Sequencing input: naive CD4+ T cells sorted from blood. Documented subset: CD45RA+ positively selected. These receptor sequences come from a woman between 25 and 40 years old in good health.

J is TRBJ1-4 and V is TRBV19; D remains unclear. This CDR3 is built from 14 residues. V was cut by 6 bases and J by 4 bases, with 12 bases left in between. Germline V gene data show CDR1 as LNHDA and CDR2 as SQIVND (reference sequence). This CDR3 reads CASSPTSSNEKLFF. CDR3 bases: TGTGCCAGTAGCCCCACCAGCAGTAATGAAAAACTGTTTTTT.

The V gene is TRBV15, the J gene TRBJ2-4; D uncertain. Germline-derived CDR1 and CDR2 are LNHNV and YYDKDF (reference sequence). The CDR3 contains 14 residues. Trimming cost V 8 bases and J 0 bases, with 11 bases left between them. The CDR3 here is CATVGPGAKNIQYF. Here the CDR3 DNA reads TGTGCCACCGTTGGCCCGGGAGCCAAAAACATTCAGTACTTC.

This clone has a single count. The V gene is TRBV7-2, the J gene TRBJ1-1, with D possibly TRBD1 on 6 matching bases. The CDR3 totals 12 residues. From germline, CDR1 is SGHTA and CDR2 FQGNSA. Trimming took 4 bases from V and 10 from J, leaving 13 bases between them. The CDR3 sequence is CASSSYGQSAFF. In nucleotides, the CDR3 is TGTGCCAGCAGCTCGTACGGACAGTCAGCTTTCTTT.

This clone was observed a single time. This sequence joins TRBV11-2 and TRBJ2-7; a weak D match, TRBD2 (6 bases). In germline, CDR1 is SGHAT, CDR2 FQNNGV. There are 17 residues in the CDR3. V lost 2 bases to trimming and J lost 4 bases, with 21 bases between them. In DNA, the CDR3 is TGTGCCAGCAGCTTAAGGACGGGTAATAGCGGTAGGTACGAGCAGTACTTC. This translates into CASSLRTGNSGRYEQYF.

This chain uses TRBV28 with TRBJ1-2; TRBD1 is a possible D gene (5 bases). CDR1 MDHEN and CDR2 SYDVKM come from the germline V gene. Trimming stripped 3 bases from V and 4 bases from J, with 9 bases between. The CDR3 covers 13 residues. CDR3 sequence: CASSLSGPYGYTF. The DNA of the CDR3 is TGTGCCAGCAGTTTGTCAGGGCCCTATGGCTACACCTTC.

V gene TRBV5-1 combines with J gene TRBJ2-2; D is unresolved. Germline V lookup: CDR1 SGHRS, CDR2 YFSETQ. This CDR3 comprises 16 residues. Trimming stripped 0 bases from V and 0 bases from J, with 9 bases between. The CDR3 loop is CASSLVADANTGELFF. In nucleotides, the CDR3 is TGCGCCAGCAGCTTGGTTGCAGACGCGAACACCGGGGAGCTGTTTTTT.

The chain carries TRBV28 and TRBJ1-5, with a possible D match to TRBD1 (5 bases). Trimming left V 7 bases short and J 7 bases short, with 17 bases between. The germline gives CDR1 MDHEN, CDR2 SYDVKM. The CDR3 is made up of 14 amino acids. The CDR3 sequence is CASTRFRALQPQHF. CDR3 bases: TGTGCCAGCACCCGATTCAGGGCTTTGCAGCCCCAGCATTTT.

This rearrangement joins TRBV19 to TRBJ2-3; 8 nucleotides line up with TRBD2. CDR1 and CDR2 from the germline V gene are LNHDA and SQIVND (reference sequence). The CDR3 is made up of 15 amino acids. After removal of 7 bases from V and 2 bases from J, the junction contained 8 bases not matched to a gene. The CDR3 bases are TGTGCCAGTAAAAACCTAGCGGGCCCCACAGATACGCAGTATTTT. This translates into CASKNLAGPTDTQYF. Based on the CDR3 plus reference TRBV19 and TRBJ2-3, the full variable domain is DGGITQSPKYLFRKEGQNVTLSCEQNLNHDAMYWYRQDPGQGLRLIYYSQIVNDFQKGDIAEGYSVSREKKESFPLTVTSAQKNPTAFYLCASKNLAGPTDTQYFGPGTRLTVL.

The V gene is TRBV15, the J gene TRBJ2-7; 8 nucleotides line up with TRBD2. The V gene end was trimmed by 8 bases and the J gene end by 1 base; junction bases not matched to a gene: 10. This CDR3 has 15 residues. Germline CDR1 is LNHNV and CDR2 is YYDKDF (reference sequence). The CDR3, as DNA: TGTGCCACCGGCCGCTTAGCGGGGCCATCCTACGAGCAGTACTTC. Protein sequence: CATGRLAGPSYEQYF.

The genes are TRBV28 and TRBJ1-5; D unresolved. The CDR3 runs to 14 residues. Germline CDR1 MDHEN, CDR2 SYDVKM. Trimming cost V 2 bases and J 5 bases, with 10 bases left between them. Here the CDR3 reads CASSLAGDYQPQHF. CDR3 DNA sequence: TGTGCCAGCAGTTTAGCCGGGGATTATCAGCCCCAGCATTTT.

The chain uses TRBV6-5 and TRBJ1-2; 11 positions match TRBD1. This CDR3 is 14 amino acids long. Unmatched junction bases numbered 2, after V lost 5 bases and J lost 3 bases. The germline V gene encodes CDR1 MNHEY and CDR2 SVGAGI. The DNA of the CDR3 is TGTGCCAGCAGTATGGACAGGGGGCACTATGGCTACACCTTC. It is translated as CASSMDRGHYGYTF.

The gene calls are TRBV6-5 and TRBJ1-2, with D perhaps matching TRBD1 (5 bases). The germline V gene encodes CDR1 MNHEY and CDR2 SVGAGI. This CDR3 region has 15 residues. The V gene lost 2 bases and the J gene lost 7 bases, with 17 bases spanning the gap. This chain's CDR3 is CASSYRGAGGAGYTF. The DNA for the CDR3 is TGTGCCAGCAGTTACCGTGGGGCCGGCGGGGCTGGCTACACCTTC.

The CDR3 region has the DNA TGTGCCAGCAGTTCGGGAGGGGCTAGCGGATACACCGGGGAGCTGTTTTTT. Protein sequence: CASSSGGASGYTGELFF. The rearrangement joins TRBV7-2 to TRBJ2-2; 8 positions agree with TRBD2. The junction had 12 bases not matched to a gene; V was cut back by 6 bases and J by 3 bases. The CDR3 sequence is 17 residues long. From germline, CDR1 is SGHTA and CDR2 FQGNSA.

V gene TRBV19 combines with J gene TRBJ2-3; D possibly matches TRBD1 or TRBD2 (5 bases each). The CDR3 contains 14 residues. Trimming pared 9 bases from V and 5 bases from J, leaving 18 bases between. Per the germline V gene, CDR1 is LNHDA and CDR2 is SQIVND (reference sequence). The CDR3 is CASTLSRGIDTQYF. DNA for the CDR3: TGTGCCAGCACACTGTCTCGGGGCATAGATACGCAGTATTTT.

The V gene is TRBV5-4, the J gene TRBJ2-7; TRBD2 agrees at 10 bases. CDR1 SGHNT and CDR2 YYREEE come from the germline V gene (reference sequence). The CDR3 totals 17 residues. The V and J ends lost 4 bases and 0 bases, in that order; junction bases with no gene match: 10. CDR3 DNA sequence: TGTGCCAGCAGCCTCTTGAGTCTAGCGGGGGACTCCTACGAGCAGTACTTC. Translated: CASSLLSLAGDSYEQYF.

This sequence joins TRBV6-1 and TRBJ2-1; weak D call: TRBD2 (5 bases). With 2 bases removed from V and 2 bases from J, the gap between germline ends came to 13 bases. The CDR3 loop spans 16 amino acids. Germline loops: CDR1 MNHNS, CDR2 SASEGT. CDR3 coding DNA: TGTGCCAGCAGTGAAAGGCGGGCGGGTCCCTACAATGAGCAGTTCTTC. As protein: CASSERRAGPYNEQFF.